A single T cell receptor (beta chain) is shown here with its context. As yet, its antigen is unknown. Germline-derived CDR1 and CDR2 are LGHDT and YNNKEL (reference sequence). Trimming removed 4 bases from V and 12 bases from J, with 7 bases in between. This CDR3 contains 11 residues. The data were taken from a study of post-analysis software for immune sequencing data. General study points: Five TRBV segments, including TRBV5-6, TRBV5-1 and TRBV20-1, were more frequent in patients than controls. Relative to controls, patients with multiple sclerosis showed significantly lower normalized Chao1 diversity.

Prepared libraries of TCR beta cDNA carried unique molecular identifiers. TCRdb passed the PCR reads through MiXCR, listing each CDR3 protein once. The data hold under 900,000 distinct CDR3 sequences, with about 57% observed a single time. The sequence was obtained from a girl aged 5-17 years with multiple sclerosis. Specimen: blood. The genes are TRBV3-1 and TRBJ1-6; D is perhaps TRBD1 (5 bases). The CDR3 DNA reads as TGTGCCAGCAGCCCTGGGGGACCCCTCCACTTT. The encoded protein is CASSPGGPLHF.